Shown below are 21 T cell receptor beta chains from a single sample sequenced in a study of blood T cell repertoires in COVID-19. The data were produced by immunoSEQ multiplex PCR, yet TCRdb's version contains in-frame clones alone and is incomplete. The sample records some 260,000 clones, approximately 83% being singletons. Sequencing input: peripheral blood. These receptors came from a man at least 80 years old with acute or convalescent COVID-19.

This clone came up once. The rearrangement uses TRBV10-3 and TRBJ2-6; D gene ambiguous. Germline V gene lookup returns CDR1 ENHRY and CDR2 SYGVKD. This CDR3 comprises 18 residues. V gave up 0 bases and J gave up 0 bases, with 12 bases separating them. CDR3 in DNA: TGTGCCATCAGTGAGTCAACCCCGTTACTCTCTGGGGCCAACGTCCTGACTTTC. Protein: CAISESTPLLSGANVLTF.

V usage is TRBV24-1 and J usage is TRBJ1-5; D may be TRBD1 (5 bases). Germline V gives CDR1 KGHDR, CDR2 SFDVKD. There are 16 residues in the CDR3. V gave up 3 bases and J gave up 3 bases, with 14 bases separating them. The CDR3 DNA reads as TGTGCCACCAGTGATGCCGGGACTGACTACAATCAGCCCCAGCATTTT. Translated, it gives CATSDAGTDYNQPQHF.

This clone was seen a single time. V is TRBV28 and J is TRBJ2-7, with unresolved D. The CDR3 spans 11 residues. From germline, CDR1 is MDHEN and CDR2 SYDVKM. The V gene lost 5 bases and the J gene lost 10 bases, with 12 bases spanning the gap. CDR3 sequence (DNA): TGTGCCAGCAGTCTCGTATACAACCAGTACTTC. This codes for CASSLVYNQYF.

V gene TRBV2 combines with J gene TRBJ1-6; 7 nucleotides match TRBD1. This CDR3 contains 14 residues. V lost 10 bases and J lost 6; bases outside the gene matches: 9. Per the germline V gene, CDR1 is SNHLY and CDR2 is FYNNEI. The CDR3 spells CAIGTGTVNSPLHF. Written as DNA, the CDR3 is TGTGCCATCGGAACCGGGACAGTTAATTCACCCCTCCACTTT.

The rearrangement joins TRBV5-4 to TRBJ2-1, with 9 bases aligning to TRBD2. The CDR3 has 16 residues. The junction had 12 bases not matched to a gene; V was cut back by 0 bases and J by 11 bases. The germline CDR1 and CDR2 sequences are SGHNT and YYREEE (reference sequence). The CDR3: CASSLEGGRAHTQQFF. The CDR3 bases are TGTGCCAGCAGCTTGGAAGGCGGGAGGGCCCATACCCAGCAGTTCTTC.

The chain couples TRBV2 to TRBJ1-2; D is unresolved. This CDR3 has 13 amino acids. Per germline, CDR1 SNHLY and CDR2 FYNNEI. V lost 6 bases, J lost 8 bases, and 16 bases lay in between. CDR3 sequence reads: CASRGGWAEGYTF. DNA of the CDR3: TGTGCCAGCAGAGGAGGCTGGGCGGAGGGCTACACCTTC.

The chain uses TRBV27 and TRBJ1-2; a weak D match, TRBD1 (5 bases). The CDR3 length is 15 residues. CDR1 MNHEY and CDR2 SMNVEV come from the germline V gene (reference sequence). V was clipped by 0 bases and J by 1 base, with 9 bases between them. Written as DNA, the CDR3 is TGTGCCAGCAGTTTATCGGTCGGGGGTAACTATGGCTACACCTTC. Its protein product is CASSLSVGGNYGYTF.

V usage is TRBV6-5 and J usage is TRBJ1-5, with 7 positions matching TRBD1. V lost 4 bases to trimming and J lost 6 bases; unmatched junction nucleotides: 12. This CDR3 contains 16 residues. Germline V gene sequence: CDR1 MNHEY, CDR2 SVGAGI. Here the CDR3 DNA reads TGTGCCAGCAGTTCCCCGCCAGGGGGTTTGGGTCAGCCCCAGCATTTT. Protein: CASSSPPGGLGQPQHF.

The chain recombines TRBV19 with TRBJ1-1, with D maybe TRBD1 (5 bases). Germline V lookup: CDR1 LNHDA, CDR2 SQIVND (reference sequence). V lost 1 base and J 1 base, leaving 13 bases between the germline ends. The CDR3 runs 16 residues. The CDR3 loop reads CASSIGRAGGNTEAFF. Here the CDR3 DNA reads TGTGCCAGTAGTATAGGAAGGGCGGGGGGGAACACTGAAGCTTTCTTT.

V usage is TRBV4-2 and J usage is TRBJ1-2; TRBD1 might be the D (6 bases). Germline values: CDR1 LGHNA, CDR2 YNFKEQ. The CDR3 covers 15 residues. The V end lost 1 base, the J end lost 3 bases, and 12 bases lay between the germline ends. In DNA, the CDR3 is TGTGCCAGCAGCCAAGCGGCAGGGGACGACTATGGCTACACCTTC. This encodes CASSQAAGDDYGYTF.

This clone showed up just once. The chain employs TRBV6-6 and TRBJ1-5; D perhaps matches TRBD1 (5 bases). Germline CDR1 MNHNY, CDR2 SVGAGI (reference sequence). This CDR3 comprises 12 residues. V was cut by 7 bases and J by 15 bases, with 19 bases left in between. The CDR3 protein is CASTQAGQGGHF. CDR3 DNA sequence: TGTGCCAGCACCCAGGCTGGGCAGGGAGGGCATTTT.

The chain carries TRBV6-6 and TRBJ1-1, with D perhaps TRBD1 (6 bases). Trimming removed 5 bases at V and 11 bases at J, with 30 bases between. CDR1 is MNHNY and CDR2 is SVGAGI in the germline V gene (reference sequence). This CDR3 is built from 17 residues. CDR3 coding DNA: TGTGCCAGCAGTCGAGGCACCACAGGGAAAGGAAGGAATGGGGCTTTCTTT. Translated, it gives CASSRGTTGKGRNGAFF.

This rearrangement joins TRBV9 to TRBJ1-4, with a possible D match to TRBD1 (5 bases). Germline CDR1 and CDR2: SGDLS and YYNGEE. Between the trimmed V and J ends, which lost 3 bases and 4 bases, there was a span of 16 bases. The CDR3 has 16 amino acids. The CDR3 region is CASSETPTGRNEKLFF. CDR3 DNA: TGTGCCAGCAGCGAGACCCCCACAGGCCGTAATGAAAAACTGTTTTTT.

V usage is TRBV5-6 and J usage is TRBJ2-1, with TRBD1 as a possible D gene (5 bases). The CDR3 is made up of 11 amino acids. Germline CDR1 SGHDT, CDR2 YYEEEE. The germline V and J ends were trimmed by 0 bases and 10 bases, with 5 bases remaining between them. CDR3 in amino acids: CASSLGTEQFF. The DNA for the CDR3 is TGTGCCAGCAGCTTGGGGACAGAGCAGTTCTTC.

This chain links TRBV14 with TRBJ2-7, with D perhaps matching TRBD2 (6 bases). The germline V gene encodes CDR1 SGHDN and CDR2 FVKESK. Trimming shortened V by 2 bases and J by 4 bases, and 9 bases separated the two germline ends. There are 13 residues in the CDR3. This CDR3 is CASSQTGTYEQYF. The DNA of the CDR3 is TGTGCCAGCAGCCAAACCGGGACTTACGAGCAGTACTTC. The full variable domain, rest sourced from reference TRBV14 and TRBJ2-7, is EAGVTQFPSHSVIEKGQTVTLRCDPISGHDNLYWYRRVMGKEIKFLLHFVKESKQDESGMPNNRFLAERTGGTYSTLKVQPAELEDSGVYFCASSQTGTYEQYFGPGTRLTVT.

The chain has TRBV11-2 and TRBJ1-4; D is possibly TRBD1 (5 bases). This CDR3 is built from 15 residues. Between the trimmed V and J ends, which lost 4 bases and 7 bases, there was a span of 16 bases. Germline CDR1 is SGHAT and CDR2 is FQNNGV. The CDR3 DNA reads TGTGCCAGCAGCTCCCAGGGAGGTATGGGTGAAAAACTGTTTTTT. Protein product: CASSSQGGMGEKLFF.

The V call is TRBV6-5, the J call TRBJ2-6; a weak D match, TRBD1 (6 bases). CDR1 and CDR2 (germline): MNHEY, SVGAGI. V was clipped by 2 bases and J by 0 bases, with 8 bases between them. The CDR3 sequence is 16 residues long. The CDR3, as DNA: TGTGCCAGCAGTTACGGACAGATCTCTGGGGCCAACGTCCTGACTTTC. Residues: CASSYGQISGANVLTF.

The J gene is TRBJ1-5, the V gene TRBV6-5; perhaps TRBD1 as D (6 bases). This CDR3 has 14 residues. The ends were cut back, 1 base at V and 2 bases at J, with 6 bases in the middle. Germline-derived CDR1 and CDR2 are MNHEY and SVGAGI. This CDR3 reads CASSYYRGNQPQHF. In nucleotides, the CDR3 is TGTGCCAGCAGTTACTACAGGGGCAATCAGCCCCAGCATTTT.

The rearrangement links TRBV5-6 to TRBJ1-1; D uncertain. V was shortened by 2 bases and J by 3 bases, with 14 bases between the two germline ends. From germline, CDR1 is SGHDT and CDR2 YYEEEE. This CDR3 comprises 15 residues. The CDR3 bases are TGTGCCAGCAGCTTTAAAACTTCGGGGTACACTGAAGCTTTCTTT. As protein: CASSFKTSGYTEAFF.

The rearrangement joins TRBV6-4 to TRBJ1-5; 9 nucleotides match TRBD1. This CDR3 has 19 residues. The V gene's germline CDR1 is MRHNA and CDR2 SNTAGT. V was pared by 0 bases and J by 1 base, with 10 bases of the junction left unmatched. The CDR3 bases are TGTGCCAGCAGTGACTCGACGCTATGGACAGGGGTAAGCAATCAGCCCCAGCATTTT. Its protein is CASSDSTLWTGVSNQPQHF.

The chain recombines TRBV7-8 with TRBJ1-1; 7 bases fit TRBD1. This CDR3 contains 14 residues. V lost 2 bases and J lost 1; bases outside the gene matches: 1. Per germline, CDR1 SGHVS and CDR2 FQNEAQ. CDR3 amino acids: CASSLQGGNTEAFF. For the CDR3, the DNA is TGTGCCAGCAGCTTACAGGGGGGGAACACTGAAGCTTTCTTT.